This TCR beta chain originates from a study of control samples from healthy donors and cancer patients. Assay used: immunoSEQ multiplex PCR; TCRdb lists only in-frame clones, some missing. In the table there are 100,000 or so clones, roughly 85% of which are singletons. The CDR3 has 13 residues. V lost 3 bases to trimming and J lost 3 bases; unmatched junction nucleotides: 1. The sample was blood. The receptor was derived from a woman in her fifties or sixties in good health. The V and J genes are TRBV12-3 or TRBV12-4 and TRBJ2-7, with 8 bases fitting TRBD1. The CDR3 DNA reads as TGTGCCAGCAGTTTCACAGGGGGCTACGAGCAGTACTTC. It encodes CASSFTGGYEQYF.